This T cell receptor beta chain was sequenced in a study of identical twins. CDR3 size: 15 residues. V was trimmed by 6 bases and J by 4 bases, leaving 16 bases between them. The germline V gene encodes CDR1 LGHNT and CDR2 FRNRAP. Template switching supplied a universal primer site; unique molecular identifiers were carried on the cDNA. TCRdb processed the 5' RACE reads anew with MiXCR; each CDR3 protein has one entry. The profile shows hundreds of thousands of distinct CDR3 sequences, approximately 22% of them singletons. These data were also filed under a second study, of T cells expressing NK-cell markers. Per that paper: Dominant NKG2C+ clonotypes in about 6 donors made up about 1.0-7.0% of CD8+ T cells. In several donors, these clonotypes also led the CD3+CD56-NKG2C+ fraction.

The receptor comes from a woman aged 18-35 years in good health. This chain links TRBV12-5 with TRBJ1-5; TRBD1 might be the D (5 bases). Input material: PBMCs. Here the CDR3 DNA reads TGTGCTAGTGGCCAACCCGGGGCCACTAATCAGCCCCAGCATTTT. This codes for CASGQPGATNQPQHF.